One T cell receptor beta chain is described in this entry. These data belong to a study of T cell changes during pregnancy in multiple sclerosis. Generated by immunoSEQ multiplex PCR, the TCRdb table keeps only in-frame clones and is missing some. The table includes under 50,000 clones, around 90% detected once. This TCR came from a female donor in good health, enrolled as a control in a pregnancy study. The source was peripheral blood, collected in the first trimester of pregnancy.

The CDR3 loop reads CAITEKEGGATEAFF. The CDR3 DNA reads TGTGCCATCACCGAAAAAGAAGGGGGAGCCACTGAAGCTTTCTTT. V is TRBV10-3 and J is TRBJ1-1; D is possibly TRBD1 (6 bases). CDR3 size: 15 residues. Trimming stripped 7 bases from V and 4 bases from J, with 19 bases between. The germline gives CDR1 ENHRY, CDR2 SYGVKD.